The rows below give T cell receptor beta chains drawn from one sample of a study of blood T cell repertoires in COVID-19. Profiled with immunoSEQ multiplex PCR; TCRdb holds only in-frame clones, not every one. The data show around 29,000 clones, approximately 85% seen once. The sequencing sample was made of peripheral blood. Receptors were obtained from an elderly woman with COVID-19, enrolled during active disease. Each CDR3 is given with its conserved first and last residue. Fields, in order: D gene, CDR3 length, J gene, clone size, V gene, CDR3 DNA, CDR3 protein. D genes are given only for firm matches. The size entry is marked missing in some rows and otherwise reads once, few, many or a size class.

D gene: TRBD2; CDR3 length: 15; J gene: TRBJ2-1; clone size: .; V gene: TRBV24-1; CDR3 DNA: TGTGCCACCAGTGATTCTAGACTAGCGGGGACTGAGCAGTTCTTC; CDR3 protein: CATSDSRLAGTEQFF
D gene: TRBD2; CDR3 length: 15; J gene: TRBJ2-1; clone size: .; V gene: TRBV7-3; CDR3 DNA: TGTGCCAGCAGCACCAGCGGGGGGCTTTACAATGAGCAGTTCTTC; CDR3 protein: CASSTSGGLYNEQFF
D gene: .; CDR3 length: 14; J gene: TRBJ2-5; clone size: .; V gene: TRBV5-1; CDR3 DNA: TGCGCCAGCAGCCCCCGGACACGGCGGGAGACCCAGTACTTC; CDR3 protein: CASSPRTRRETQYF
D gene: .; CDR3 length: 15; J gene: TRBJ2-2; clone size: .; V gene: TRBV5-1; CDR3 DNA: TGCGCCAGCAGCTTGTCCCCACTCGGCACCGGGGAGCTGTTTTTT; CDR3 protein: CASSLSPLGTGELFF
D gene: TRBD1; CDR3 length: 13; J gene: TRBJ2-7; clone size: once; V gene: TRBV30; CDR3 DNA: TGTGCCTGGAGCGCGACAGGGGGCTACGAGCAGTACTTC; CDR3 protein: CAWSATGGYEQYF
D gene: TRBD1; CDR3 length: 13; J gene: TRBJ1-2; clone size: .; V gene: TRBV6-5; CDR3 DNA: TGTGCCACCTTGGGACAGGGGTACTATGGCTACACCTTC; CDR3 protein: CATLGQGYYGYTF
D gene: TRBD2; CDR3 length: 14; J gene: TRBJ2-1; clone size: .; V gene: TRBV2; CDR3 DNA: TGTGCCAGCAGCCAGGGACTAGCGGGCAATGAGCAGTTCTTC; CDR3 protein: CASSQGLAGNEQFF
D gene: .; CDR3 length: 16; J gene: TRBJ1-3; clone size: .; V gene: TRBV5-8; CDR3 DNA: TGTGCCAGCAGCTTGGGCCGCGGGACTCTCGGAAACACCATATATTTT; CDR3 protein: CASSLGRGTLGNTIYF
D gene: .; CDR3 length: 13; J gene: TRBJ1-2; clone size: .; V gene: TRBV29-1; CDR3 DNA: TGCAGCGTTGAACCAAGGGGCCGGTATGGCTACACCTTC; CDR3 protein: CSVEPRGRYGYTF
D gene: TRBD1; CDR3 length: 15; J gene: TRBJ2-7; clone size: .; V gene: TRBV27; CDR3 DNA: TGTGCCAGCAGTTTATCTGGGACAGGGGTCCACGAGCAGTACTTC; CDR3 protein: CASSLSGTGVHEQYF
D gene: TRBD1; CDR3 length: 14; J gene: TRBJ2-7; clone size: .; V gene: TRBV5-4; CDR3 DNA: TGTGCCAGCAGCCCCGGGACAGGGGTGGGCGAGCAGTACTTC; CDR3 protein: CASSPGTGVGEQYF
D gene: .; CDR3 length: 14; J gene: TRBJ1-5; clone size: .; V gene: TRBV2; CDR3 DNA: TGTGCCAGCAGTGAGGCTTATAGCAATCAGCCCCAGCATTTT; CDR3 protein: CASSEAYSNQPQHF
D gene: TRBD2; CDR3 length: 18; J gene: TRBJ2-5; clone size: few; V gene: TRBV5-6; CDR3 DNA: TGTGCCAGCAGCTTGGGGAGGACTAGCGGGGGGGCCGGTGAGACCCAGTACTTC; CDR3 protein: CASSLGRTSGGAGETQYF
D gene: TRBD2; CDR3 length: 13; J gene: TRBJ2-7; clone size: .; V gene: TRBV24-1; CDR3 DNA: TGTGCCAATCCGGGGGGTCCTTCCTACGAGCAGTACTTC; CDR3 protein: CANPGGPSYEQYF
D gene: TRBD1; CDR3 length: 16; J gene: TRBJ1-2; clone size: .; V gene: TRBV7-2; CDR3 DNA: TGTGCCAGCAGCTTAGACTCGACCGGGACAGGTTATGGCTACACCTTC; CDR3 protein: CASSLDSTGTGYGYTF
D gene: TRBD2; CDR3 length: 15; J gene: TRBJ2-1; clone size: .; V gene: TRBV5-1; CDR3 DNA: TGCGCCAGCAGCTTGTTTAGCGGGGGGTCCGGTGAGCAGTTCTTC; CDR3 protein: CASSLFSGGSGEQFF
D gene: TRBD1; CDR3 length: 15; J gene: TRBJ1-3; clone size: .; V gene: TRBV12-5; CDR3 DNA: TGTGCTAGTGGTTTGGGGACAGGGTCCGGAAACACCATATATTTT; CDR3 protein: CASGLGTGSGNTIYF
D gene: TRBD1; CDR3 length: 15; J gene: TRBJ2-2; clone size: few; V gene: TRBV2; CDR3 DNA: TGTGCCAGCAGTACCGGGACAGGGGTGGCCGGGGAGCTGTTTTTT; CDR3 protein: CASSTGTGVAGELFF
D gene: .; CDR3 length: 15; J gene: TRBJ1-1; clone size: .; V gene: TRBV5-1; CDR3 DNA: TGCGCCAGCAGCTTGGTCGCCACGCGGAACACTGAAGCTTTCTTT; CDR3 protein: CASSLVATRNTEAFF
D gene: TRBD1; CDR3 length: 14; J gene: TRBJ1-4; clone size: once; V gene: TRBV6-1; CDR3 DNA: TGTGCCAGCAGTGAGGGCAGGGGGCATGAAAAACTGTTTTTT; CDR3 protein: CASSEGRGHEKLFF
D gene: .; CDR3 length: 13; J gene: TRBJ2-1; clone size: .; V gene: TRBV2; CDR3 DNA: TGTGCCAGCAGACCTCCTCCGGTGGATGAGCAGTTCTTC; CDR3 protein: CASRPPPVDEQFF
D gene: TRBD1; CDR3 length: 16; J gene: TRBJ2-1; clone size: .; V gene: TRBV3-1/TRBV3-2; CDR3 DNA: TGTGCCAGCAGCGACAGGGTCAGCAGCTCCTACAATGAGCAGTTCTTC; CDR3 protein: CASSDRVSSSYNEQFF
D gene: .; CDR3 length: 12; J gene: TRBJ1-2; clone size: few; V gene: TRBV30; CDR3 DNA: TGTGCCTGGAGCTTAGTAGAGGGTGGCTACACCTTC; CDR3 protein: CAWSLVEGGYTF
D gene: .; CDR3 length: 14; J gene: TRBJ1-6; clone size: few; V gene: TRBV6-1; CDR3 DNA: TGTGCCAGCAGTGAACAGGGTGGTGAGTCACCCCTCCACTTT; CDR3 protein: CASSEQGGESPLHF
D gene: TRBD1; CDR3 length: 15; J gene: TRBJ2-7; clone size: few; V gene: TRBV9; CDR3 DNA: TGTGCCAGCAGCACCCAAGCAGGGGGCGTATACGAGCAGTACTTC; CDR3 protein: CASSTQAGGVYEQYF
D gene: .; CDR3 length: 14; J gene: TRBJ1-2; clone size: .; V gene: TRBV18; CDR3 DNA: TGTGCCAGCTCGGCCGCCCAACTAAACTATGGCTACACCTTC; CDR3 protein: CASSAAQLNYGYTF
D gene: TRBD2; CDR3 length: 17; J gene: TRBJ2-1; clone size: .; V gene: TRBV11-2; CDR3 DNA: TGTGCCAGCAGCGTCCGACCGGGACTAGAGATCTACAATGAGCAGTTCTTC; CDR3 protein: CASSVRPGLEIYNEQFF
D gene: .; CDR3 length: 16; J gene: TRBJ1-1; clone size: .; V gene: TRBV27; CDR3 DNA: TGTGCCAGCAGTACCCTCCGGGGGGCAAAGAACACTGAAGCTTTCTTT; CDR3 protein: CASSTLRGAKNTEAFF
D gene: TRBD2; CDR3 length: 15; J gene: TRBJ2-2; clone size: .; V gene: TRBV27; CDR3 DNA: TGTGCCAGCAGTTTAGGGAGGGGAAGCACCGGGGAGCTGTTTTTT; CDR3 protein: CASSLGRGSTGELFF
D gene: TRBD1; CDR3 length: 15; J gene: TRBJ1-4; clone size: .; V gene: TRBV13; CDR3 DNA: TGTGCCAGCAGCCGCCGACAGGGGACTAATGAAAAACTGTTTTTT; CDR3 protein: CASSRRQGTNEKLFF
D gene: .; CDR3 length: 14; J gene: TRBJ1-2; clone size: .; V gene: TRBV19; CDR3 DNA: TGTGCCAGTAGTATGGACAGATCTAACTATGGCTACACCTTC; CDR3 protein: CASSMDRSNYGYTF
D gene: .; CDR3 length: 14; J gene: TRBJ1-2; clone size: few; V gene: TRBV5-1; CDR3 DNA: TGCGCCAGCAGCTCCAGGGGCGGCGGCTATGGCTACACCTTC; CDR3 protein: CASSSRGGGYGYTF
D gene: .; CDR3 length: 13; J gene: TRBJ2-5; clone size: once; V gene: TRBV6-5; CDR3 DNA: TGTGCCAGCAGTTACCGCAGTCGCGAGACCCAGTACTTC; CDR3 protein: CASSYRSRETQYF
D gene: .; CDR3 length: 9; J gene: TRBJ2-7; clone size: .; V gene: TRBV20-1; CDR3 DNA: TGCAGCGGTCCTTTTGAGCAGTACTTC; CDR3 protein: CSGPFEQYF
D gene: .; CDR3 length: 13; J gene: TRBJ1-5; clone size: .; V gene: TRBV11-1; CDR3 DNA: TGTGCCAGCAGCTTAGGGCCTAGGCAGCCCCAGCATTTT; CDR3 protein: CASSLGPRQPQHF
D gene: TRBD1; CDR3 length: 14; J gene: TRBJ2-1; clone size: once; V gene: TRBV18; CDR3 DNA: TGTGCCAGCTCATCCGGGACAGGGAGCAATGAGCAGTTCTTC; CDR3 protein: CASSSGTGSNEQFF
D gene: .; CDR3 length: 16; J gene: TRBJ1-5; clone size: .; V gene: TRBV7-9; CDR3 DNA: TGTGCCAGCAGCCCGGATGGGACATCCGTCTCAAAGCCCCAGCATTTT; CDR3 protein: CASSPDGTSVSKPQHF
D gene: TRBD2; CDR3 length: 16; J gene: TRBJ2-5; clone size: .; V gene: TRBV7-2; CDR3 DNA: TGTGCCAGCAGCTTTCCGGGGGGGGCCGAAGCCGAGACCCAGTACTTC; CDR3 protein: CASSFPGGAEAETQYF
D gene: .; CDR3 length: 14; J gene: TRBJ1-2; clone size: few; V gene: TRBV15; CDR3 DNA: TGTGCCACCAGCAGAGATGACGCGGGGAATGGCTACACCTTC; CDR3 protein: CATSRDDAGNGYTF
D gene: .; CDR3 length: 17; J gene: TRBJ1-5; clone size: .; V gene: TRBV19; CDR3 DNA: TGTGCCAGTAGTCCCCTGGGGAGGGGATCGGTCAATCAGCCCCAGCATTTT; CDR3 protein: CASSPLGRGSVNQPQHF
D gene: .; CDR3 length: 17; J gene: TRBJ2-3; clone size: .; V gene: TRBV19; CDR3 DNA: TGTGCCAGTAGCTATGTCCGAGGGCGAACTAGCACAGATACGCAGTATTTT; CDR3 protein: CASSYVRGRTSTDTQYF
D gene: TRBD1; CDR3 length: 15; J gene: TRBJ1-1; clone size: once; V gene: TRBV27; CDR3 DNA: TGTGCCAGCAGTTCGGGACAGGGGGCAGCCACTGAAGCTTTCTTT; CDR3 protein: CASSSGQGAATEAFF
D gene: .; CDR3 length: 13; J gene: TRBJ1-5; clone size: .; V gene: TRBV6-1; CDR3 DNA: TGTGCCAGCAGTGAGACTTTCAATCAGCCCCAGCATTTT; CDR3 protein: CASSETFNQPQHF
D gene: .; CDR3 length: 15; J gene: TRBJ1-4; clone size: .; V gene: TRBV5-1; CDR3 DNA: TGCGCCAGCAGCTCGCGGGGCGGCTCGGGTGAAAAACTGTTTTTT; CDR3 protein: CASSSRGGSGEKLFF
D gene: TRBD1; CDR3 length: 17; J gene: TRBJ1-1; clone size: .; V gene: TRBV5-5; CDR3 DNA: TGTGCCAGCAGCCAGGGTATAGGGGGCACATCGAACACTGAAGCTTTCTTT; CDR3 protein: CASSQGIGGTSNTEAFF